The 2 T cell receptor beta chains below come from one sample, sequenced in a study of siplizumab effects on memory and regulatory T cells. Profiled with immunoSEQ multiplex PCR; TCRdb holds only in-frame clones, not every one. Of 85,000 to 130,000 clones listed, 92% are singletons. The sequencing sample was made of Tregs sorted from blood. These receptors were collected from a human donor in good health.

On this clone: Other DNA sequences in the same sample also yield this CDR3. The chain has TRBV7-9 and TRBJ2-3; TRBD1 or TRBD2 may be the D gene (5 bases each). The CDR3 sequence is 14 residues long. Germline CDR1 is SEHNR and CDR2 is FQNEAQ (reference sequence). The ends were cut back, 3 bases at V and 0 bases at J, with 7 bases in the middle. CDR3 coding DNA: TGTGCCAGCAGCTTTGGGGACAGCACAGATACGCAGTATTTT. It specifies CASSFGDSTDTQYF. The full variable domain, completed using reference TRBV7-9 and TRBJ2-3, is DTGVSQNPRHKITKRGQNVTFRCDPISEHNRLYWYRQTLGQGPEFLTYFQNEAQLEKSRLLSDRFSAERPKGSFSTLEIQRTEQGDSAMYLCASSFGDSTDTQYFGPGTRLTVL.

The CDR3 protein is CASSFGDRDYEQYF. Written as DNA, the CDR3 is TGTGCCAGCAGCTTTGGGGACAGGGACTACGAGCAGTACTTC. The V call is TRBV11-2, the J call TRBJ2-7; 9 nucleotides align to TRBD1. The length of the CDR3 is 14 residues. Per the germline V gene, CDR1 is SGHAT and CDR2 is FQNNGV. Losses at the gene ends were 3 bases for V and 3 bases for J; bases not matched to a gene: 3.